This TCR beta chain was observed in a study of blood T cell repertoires in COVID-19. Germline V gene sequence: CDR1 SNHLY, CDR2 FYNNEI. The V end was cut by 6 bases, the J end by 8 bases, with 22 bases between. The CDR3 spans 15 residues. In the original processing: Estimated nucleated cell counts came from reference gene primer amplification. Sequenced by immunoSEQ multiplex PCR; TCRdb stores in-frame clones only, minus some. V, J and clone size were drawn from that table, and D and trimming were deduced from the DNA. In the table there are 150,000 to 200,000 clones, around 80% of which are singletons.

Sequenced material: peripheral blood. This clonotype was obtained from a woman of 80 years or more with active or convalescent COVID-19. The chain recombines TRBV2 with TRBJ1-1; maybe TRBD1 (5 bases). CDR3 nucleotides: TGTGCCAGCAGAGACGATTGGGGGGAGGGATCGGAAGCTTTCTTT. This sequence encodes CASRDDWGEGSEAFF.